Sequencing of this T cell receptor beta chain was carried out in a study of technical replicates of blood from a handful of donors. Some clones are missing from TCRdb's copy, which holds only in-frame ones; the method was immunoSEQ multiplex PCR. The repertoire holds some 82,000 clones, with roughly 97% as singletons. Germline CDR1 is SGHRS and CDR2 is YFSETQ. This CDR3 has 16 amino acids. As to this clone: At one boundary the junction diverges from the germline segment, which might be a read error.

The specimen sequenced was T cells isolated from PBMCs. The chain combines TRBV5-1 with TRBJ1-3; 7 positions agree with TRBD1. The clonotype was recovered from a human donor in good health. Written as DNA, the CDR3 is TGCGCCAGCAGCTCCTTTACCGGGACAGTTGGAGACACCATATATTTT. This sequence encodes CASSSFTGTVGDTIYF.